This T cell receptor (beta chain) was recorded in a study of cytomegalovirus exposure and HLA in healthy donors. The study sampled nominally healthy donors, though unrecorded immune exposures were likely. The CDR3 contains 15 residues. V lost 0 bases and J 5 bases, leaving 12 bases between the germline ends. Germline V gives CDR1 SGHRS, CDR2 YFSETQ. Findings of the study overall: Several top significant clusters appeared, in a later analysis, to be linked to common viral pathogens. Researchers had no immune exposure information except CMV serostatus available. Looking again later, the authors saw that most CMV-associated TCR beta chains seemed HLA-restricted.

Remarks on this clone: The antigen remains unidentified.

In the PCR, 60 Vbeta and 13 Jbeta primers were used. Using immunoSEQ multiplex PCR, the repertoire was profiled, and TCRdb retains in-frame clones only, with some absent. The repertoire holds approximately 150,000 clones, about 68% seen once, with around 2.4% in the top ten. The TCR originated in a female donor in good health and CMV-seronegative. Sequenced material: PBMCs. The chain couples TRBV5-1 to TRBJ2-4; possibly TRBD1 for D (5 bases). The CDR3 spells CASSLGGSGENIQYF. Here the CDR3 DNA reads TGCGCCAGCAGCTTGGGGGGCTCTGGGGAAAACATTCAGTACTTC.